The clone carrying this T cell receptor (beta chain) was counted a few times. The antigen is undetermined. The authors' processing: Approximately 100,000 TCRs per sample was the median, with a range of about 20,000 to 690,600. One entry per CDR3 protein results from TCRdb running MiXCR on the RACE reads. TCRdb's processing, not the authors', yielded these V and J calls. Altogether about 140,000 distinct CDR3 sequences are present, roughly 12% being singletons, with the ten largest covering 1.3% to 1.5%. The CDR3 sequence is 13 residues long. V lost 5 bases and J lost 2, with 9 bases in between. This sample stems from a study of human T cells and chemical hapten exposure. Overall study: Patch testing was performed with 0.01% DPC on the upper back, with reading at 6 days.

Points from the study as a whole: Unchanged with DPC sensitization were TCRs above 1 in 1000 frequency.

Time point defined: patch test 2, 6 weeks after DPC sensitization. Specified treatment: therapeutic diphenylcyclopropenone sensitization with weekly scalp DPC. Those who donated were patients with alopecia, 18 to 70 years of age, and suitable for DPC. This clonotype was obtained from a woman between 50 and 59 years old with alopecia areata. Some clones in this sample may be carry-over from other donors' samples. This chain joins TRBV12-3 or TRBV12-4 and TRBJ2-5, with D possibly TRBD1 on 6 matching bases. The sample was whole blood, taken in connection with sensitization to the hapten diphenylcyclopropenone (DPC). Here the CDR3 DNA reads TGTGCCAGCAGTCGACAGGAGCAAGAGACCCAGTACTTC. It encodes CASSRQEQETQYF.